This T cell receptor beta chain is drawn from a study of shared clonotypes between healthy human individuals. Notes on the study in general: Generally, estimated richness proved larger in naive subsets than it did in memory subsets.

Every subset's genomic DNA went evenly onto several immunoSEQ plates. Under the authors' procedure: Junction-only sequences without quality scores were provided by ImmunoSEQ, so filtering was different. Data came from immunoSEQ multiplex PCR; TCRdb stores just in-frame clones and leaves some out. V and J calls and clone size follow that table, whereas D and trimming were derived from the DNA. Of approximately 2.1 million clones listed, 90% to 95% are singletons. In the case of this clone: Antigen: not known.

Trimming shortened V by 4 bases and J by 6 bases, and 12 bases separated the two germline ends. The V gene's germline CDR1 is SGHTA and CDR2 FQGTGA. This CDR3 spans 14 amino acids. This TCR came from a man younger than 30 in good health. Some clones in this sample may be carry-over from other donors' samples. Sequencing used naive CD4+ T cells from PBMCs. Noted subset: CD45RA+ positively selected. The V call is TRBV7-3, the J call TRBJ2-2; D is unresolved. For the CDR3, the DNA is TGTGCCAGCAGCTCAATCGGGTCACCCGGGGAGCTGTTTTTT. Amino acids: CASSSIGSPGELFF.